Reported below is one T cell receptor beta chain. The sample originates from a study of shared clonotypes between healthy human individuals. The protocol was immunoSEQ multiplex PCR, while the TCRdb copy is restricted to in-frame clones and leaves out a portion. Of about 2.3 million clones detected, around 93% appear once; the ten largest clones hold around 0.4%. Sequenced material: naive CD4+ T cells from PBMCs. Subset defined: CD45RA+ positively selected. The sequence came from a man aged 18 to 35 in good health. Some clones in this sample may be carry-over from other donors' samples.

This chain's CDR3 is CASSRETGNQETQYF. The CDR3 nucleotides are TGTGCCAGCTCACGGGAGACAGGGAACCAAGAGACCCAGTACTTC. The chain employs TRBV18 and TRBJ2-5; TRBD1 agrees at 7 bases. Trimming at V came to 4 bases and at J to 0 bases, leaving 5 bases not matched to a gene. Looked up from germline, CDR1 is KGHSH and CDR2 is LQKENI. This CDR3 spans 15 amino acids. Supplemented by reference TRBV18 and TRBJ2-5, the full variable domain reads NAGVMQNPRHLVRRRGQEARLRCSPMKGHSHVYWYRQLPEEGLKFMVYLQKENIIDESGMPKERFSAEFPKEGPSILRIQQVVRGDSAAYFCASSRETGNQETQYFGPGTRLLVL.